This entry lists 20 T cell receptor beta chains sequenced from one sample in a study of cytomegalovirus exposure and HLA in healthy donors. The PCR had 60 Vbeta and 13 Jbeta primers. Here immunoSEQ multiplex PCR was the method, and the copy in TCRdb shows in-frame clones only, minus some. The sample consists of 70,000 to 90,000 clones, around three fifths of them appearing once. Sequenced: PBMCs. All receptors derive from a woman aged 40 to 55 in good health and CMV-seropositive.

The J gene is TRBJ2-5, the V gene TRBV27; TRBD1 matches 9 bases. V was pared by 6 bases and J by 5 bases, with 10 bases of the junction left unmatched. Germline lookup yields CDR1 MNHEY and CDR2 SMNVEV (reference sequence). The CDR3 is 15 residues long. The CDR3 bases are TGTGCCAGCAGGTTAAAACAGGGGGCGGGTGAGACCCAGTACTTC. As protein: CASRLKQGAGETQYF.

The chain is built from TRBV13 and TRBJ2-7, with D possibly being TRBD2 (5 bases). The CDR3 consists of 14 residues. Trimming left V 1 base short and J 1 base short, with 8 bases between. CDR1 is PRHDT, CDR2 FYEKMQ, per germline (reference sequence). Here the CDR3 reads CASSLVRESYEQYF. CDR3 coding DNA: TGTGCCAGCAGCTTAGTGAGGGAATCCTACGAGCAGTACTTC.

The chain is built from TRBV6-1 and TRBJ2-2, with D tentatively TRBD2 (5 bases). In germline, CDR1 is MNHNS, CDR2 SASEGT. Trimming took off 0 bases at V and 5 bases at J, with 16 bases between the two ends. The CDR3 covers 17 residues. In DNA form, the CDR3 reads TGTGCCAGCAGTGAAGCGCGGAGAGGGATAAGAACCGGGGAGCTGTTTTTT. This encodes CASSEARRGIRTGELFF.

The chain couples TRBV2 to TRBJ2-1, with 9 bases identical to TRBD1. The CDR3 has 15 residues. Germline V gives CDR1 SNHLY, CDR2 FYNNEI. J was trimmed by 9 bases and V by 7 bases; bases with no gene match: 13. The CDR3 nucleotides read TGTGCCAGCAACGGACAGGGGACCACATACGCTGAGCAGTTCTTC. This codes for CASNGQGTTYAEQFF.

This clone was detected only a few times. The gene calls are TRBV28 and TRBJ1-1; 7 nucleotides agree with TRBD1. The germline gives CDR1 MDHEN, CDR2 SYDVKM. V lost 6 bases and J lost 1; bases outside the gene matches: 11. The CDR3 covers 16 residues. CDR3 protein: CASREMADRPNTEAFF. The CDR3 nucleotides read TGTGCCAGCAGGGAGATGGCGGACAGGCCGAACACTGAAGCTTTCTTT.

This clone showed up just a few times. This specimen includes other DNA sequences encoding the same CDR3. CDR3 sequence: CASSDGGGVRGISTEAFF. DNA of the CDR3: TGTGCCAGCAGTGACGGAGGGGGGGTCCGGGGCATCTCCACTGAAGCTTTCTTT. The chain combines TRBV2 with TRBJ1-1; TRBD1 is a possible D gene (6 bases). Germline V gene data show CDR1 as SNHLY and CDR2 as FYNNEI. This CDR3 has 18 amino acids. V was clipped by 3 bases and J by 4 bases, with 24 bases between them.

The CDR3 region has the DNA TGTGCCAGCAGCTTGGAAGCGGGGATCGACGAGCAGTACTTC. It codes for CASSLEAGIDEQYF. V is TRBV5-8 and J is TRBJ2-7; the match to TRBD2 covers 7 bases. Germline CDR1 SGHTS, CDR2 YDEGEE. With 0 bases clipped from V and 5 bases from J, the junction kept 5 bases outside the gene matches. The CDR3 is made up of 14 amino acids.

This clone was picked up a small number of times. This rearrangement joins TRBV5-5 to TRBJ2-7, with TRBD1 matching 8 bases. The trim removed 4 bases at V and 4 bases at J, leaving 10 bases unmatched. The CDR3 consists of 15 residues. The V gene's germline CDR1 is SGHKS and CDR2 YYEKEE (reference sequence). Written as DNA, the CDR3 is TGTGCCAGCAGCAGAGGGGTGACAGGGGCTTACGAGCAGTACTTC. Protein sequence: CASSRGVTGAYEQYF.

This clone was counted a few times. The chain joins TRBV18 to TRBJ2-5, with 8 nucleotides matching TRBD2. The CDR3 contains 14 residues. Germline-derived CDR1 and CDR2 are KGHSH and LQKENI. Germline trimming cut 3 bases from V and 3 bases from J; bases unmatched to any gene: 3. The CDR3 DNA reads TGTGCCAGCTCACCTGACGGGAGGGAAGAGACCCAGTACTTC. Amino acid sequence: CASSPDGREETQYF.

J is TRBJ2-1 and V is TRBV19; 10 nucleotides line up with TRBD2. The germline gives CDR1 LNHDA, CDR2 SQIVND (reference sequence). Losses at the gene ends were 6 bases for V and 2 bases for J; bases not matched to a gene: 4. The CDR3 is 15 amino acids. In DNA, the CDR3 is TGTGCCAGTAGGTTAGCGGGAGGAGCCTACAATGAGCAGTTCTTC. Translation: CASRLAGGAYNEQFF.

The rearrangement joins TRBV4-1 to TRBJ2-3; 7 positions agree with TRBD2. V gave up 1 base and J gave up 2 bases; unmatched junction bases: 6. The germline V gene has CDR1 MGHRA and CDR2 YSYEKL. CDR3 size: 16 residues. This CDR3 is CASSQVASGNTDTQYF. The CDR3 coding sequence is TGCGCCAGCAGCCAAGTTGCTAGCGGAAACACAGATACGCAGTATTTT.

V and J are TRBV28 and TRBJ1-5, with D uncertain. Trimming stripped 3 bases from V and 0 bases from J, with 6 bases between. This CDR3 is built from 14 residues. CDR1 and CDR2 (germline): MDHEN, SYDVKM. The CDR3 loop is CASSFGISNQPQHF. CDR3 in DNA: TGTGCCAGCAGTTTCGGGATTAGCAATCAGCCCCAGCATTTT.

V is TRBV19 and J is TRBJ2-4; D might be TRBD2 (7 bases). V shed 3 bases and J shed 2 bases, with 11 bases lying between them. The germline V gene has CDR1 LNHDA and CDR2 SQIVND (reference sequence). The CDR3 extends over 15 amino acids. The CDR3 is CASSIAGATKNIQYF. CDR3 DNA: TGTGCCAGTAGTATCGCGGGGGCAACCAAAAACATTCAGTACTTC.

The CDR3 region is CASSHLPGQSYEQYF. The CDR3 coding sequence is TGCGCCAGCAGCCATCTCCCGGGACAGTCCTACGAGCAGTACTTC. The gene calls are TRBV4-3 and TRBJ2-5; TRBD1 aligns across 7 bases. Judging by the DNA end, TRBJ2-7 fits better; the J call may be wrong. CDR1 is LGHNA, CDR2 YSLEER, per germline. The CDR3 loop spans 15 amino acids.

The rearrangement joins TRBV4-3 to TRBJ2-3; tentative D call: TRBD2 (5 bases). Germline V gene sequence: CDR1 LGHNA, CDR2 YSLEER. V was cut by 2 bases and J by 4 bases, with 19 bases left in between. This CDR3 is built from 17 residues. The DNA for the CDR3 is TGCGCCAGCAGCCAATCCCTCAAAGAGGGCCTCGCAGATACGCAGTATTTT. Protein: CASSQSLKEGLADTQYF.

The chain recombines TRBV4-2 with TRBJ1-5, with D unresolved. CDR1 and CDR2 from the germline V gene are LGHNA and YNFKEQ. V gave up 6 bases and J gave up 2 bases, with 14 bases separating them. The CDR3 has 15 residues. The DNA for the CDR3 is TGTGCCAGCAGTCCTTCCCATCGGGGCAATCAGCCCCAGCATTTT. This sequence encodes CASSPSHRGNQPQHF.

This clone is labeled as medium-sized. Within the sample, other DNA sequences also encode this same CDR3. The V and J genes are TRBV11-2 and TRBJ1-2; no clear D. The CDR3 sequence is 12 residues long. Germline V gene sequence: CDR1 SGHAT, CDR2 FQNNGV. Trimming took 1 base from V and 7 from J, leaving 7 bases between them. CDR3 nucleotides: TGTGCCAGCAGCTTAGTCAGCGGTGGCTACACCTTC. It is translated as CASSLVSGGYTF.

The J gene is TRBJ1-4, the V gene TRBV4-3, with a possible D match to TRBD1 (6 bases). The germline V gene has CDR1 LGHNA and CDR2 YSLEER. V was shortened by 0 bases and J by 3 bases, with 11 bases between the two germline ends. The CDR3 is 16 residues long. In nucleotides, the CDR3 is TGCGCCAGCAGCCAAGATGTGGGGGCGTCTAATGAAAAACTGTTTTTT. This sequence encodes CASSQDVGASNEKLFF.

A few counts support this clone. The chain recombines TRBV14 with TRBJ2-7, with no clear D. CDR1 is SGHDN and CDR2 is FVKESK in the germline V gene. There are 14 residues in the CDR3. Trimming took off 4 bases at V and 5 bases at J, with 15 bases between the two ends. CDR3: CASSPDSWYNEQYF. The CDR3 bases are TGTGCCAGCAGCCCTGACTCTTGGTACAACGAGCAGTACTTC.

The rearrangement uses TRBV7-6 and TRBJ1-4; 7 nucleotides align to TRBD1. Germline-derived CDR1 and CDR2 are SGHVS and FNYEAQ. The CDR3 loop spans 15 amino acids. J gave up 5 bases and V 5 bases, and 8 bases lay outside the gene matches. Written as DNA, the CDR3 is TGTGCCAGCAGCCCAAGGGGACAGAGAAATGAAAAACTGTTTTTT. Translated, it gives CASSPRGQRNEKLFF.